This T cell receptor (beta chain) was profiled in a study of shared clonotypes between healthy human individuals. Study in general: A couple of women and three men aged 18 to 49 made up the donors.

Investigators spread the genomic DNA of each subset evenly over several immunoSEQ plates. Sequenced by immunoSEQ multiplex PCR; TCRdb stores in-frame clones only, minus some. The sample lists 700,000 or so clones; around 72% were seen once. Germline CDR1 and CDR2: SGHDT and YYEEEE. The CDR3 consists of 16 residues. V was clipped by 3 bases and J by 10 bases, with 23 bases between them. The study drew all its donors from Caucasian adults living in Nashville, Tennessee. Sequencing was carried out using memory CD4+ T cells sorted from blood. Subset reported: CD45RA-negative fraction. The rearrangement joins TRBV5-6 to TRBJ2-1, with D perhaps TRBD2 (5 bases). This TCR derives from a woman aged 25 to 39 in good health. The CDR3 DNA follows: TGTGCCAGCAGCTCTCTTTCGGGAAACCGGAACACCGAGCAGTTCTTC. This sequence encodes CASSSLSGNRNTEQFF.